Below, 2 T cell receptor beta chains from the same sample are listed, as sequenced in a study of blood T cell repertoires in COVID-19. Sequenced by immunoSEQ multiplex PCR; TCRdb stores in-frame clones only, minus some. The profile covers about 100,000 clones, with less than 90% appearing a single time and roughly 7.4% taken by the ten largest. The sample was peripheral blood. All receptors come from a young man in a cohort sampled during active COVID-19.

The V and J genes are TRBV3-1 (or the pseudogene TRBV3-2) and TRBJ2-3; 9 positions match TRBD2. CDR1 is LGHDT and CDR2 is YNNKEL in the germline V gene (reference sequence). Trimming removed 4 bases from V and 5 bases from J; junction bases left unmatched: 4. There are 14 residues in the CDR3. The CDR3 region has the DNA TGTGCCAGCAGCCCGCGGGGGGGCCAAGATACGCAGTATTTT. It encodes CASSPRGGQDTQYF.

The chain couples TRBV6-6 to TRBJ2-3; 10 bases line up with TRBD2. Trimming took 8 bases from V and 5 from J; bases not matched to a gene: 10. CDR1 and CDR2 (germline): MNHNY, SVGAGI (reference sequence). The CDR3 totals 15 residues. This CDR3 reads CASSPRASGGDTQYF. The CDR3 region has the DNA TGTGCCAGCTCCCCCCGGGCTAGCGGGGGAGATACGCAGTATTTT.